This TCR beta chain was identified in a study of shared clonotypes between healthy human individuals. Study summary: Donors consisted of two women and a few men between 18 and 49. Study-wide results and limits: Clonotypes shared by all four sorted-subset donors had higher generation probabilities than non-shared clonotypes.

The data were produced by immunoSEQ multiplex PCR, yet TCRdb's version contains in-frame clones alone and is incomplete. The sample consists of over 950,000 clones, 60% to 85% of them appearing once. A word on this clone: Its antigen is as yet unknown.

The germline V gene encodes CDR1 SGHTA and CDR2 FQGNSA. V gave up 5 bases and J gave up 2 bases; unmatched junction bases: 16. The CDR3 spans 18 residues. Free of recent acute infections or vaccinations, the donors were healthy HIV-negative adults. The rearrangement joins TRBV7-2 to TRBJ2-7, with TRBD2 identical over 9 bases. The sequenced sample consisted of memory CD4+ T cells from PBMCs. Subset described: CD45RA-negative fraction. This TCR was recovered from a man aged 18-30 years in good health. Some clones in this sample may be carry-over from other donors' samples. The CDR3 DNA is TGTGCCAGCAGCCTACAAGGAGGGGCTAGCGGGATGGCCTACGAGCAGTACTTC. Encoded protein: CASSLQGGASGMAYEQYF.